This section outlines one TCR beta chain sequence together with its context. Its specificity is unknown. This could be a read error, since a much larger clone is one nucleotide away. The CDR3 covers 14 residues. Per germline, CDR1 SGHTA and CDR2 FQGNSA. The sample belongs to a study of T cell repertoires in cytomegalovirus infection. Background on the study: Public TCR beta signatures provided an indication of both CMV infection and a matching HLA type.

Whole-study findings and limits: Adding up the frequency of public TCR beta families identified people who carried CMV plus the relevant HLA.

TCRdb re-called the reads with MiXCR, one entry per CDR3 protein. This table has 150,000 to 200,000 distinct CDR3 sequences, approximately 19% appearing once. V gene TRBV7-2 combines with J gene TRBJ2-2; 9 bases are shared with TRBD1. This clonotype was obtained from a human donor in good health (CMV status not recorded). Some clones in this sample may be carry-over from other donors' samples. Input material: PBMCs. This chain's CDR3 is CANSRDRVPGELFF. CDR3 in DNA: TGTGCCAACAGCCGGGACAGGGTCCCCGGGGAGCTGTTTTTT.